Below, one T cell receptor (beta chain) is given with its context. The authors used Ficoll-Paque density gradient centrifugation to separate PBMCs. The input was approximately 10 ml of fresh peripheral blood. This record belongs to a study of Graves' ophthalmopathy and Graves' hyperthyroidism. As the template, RNA transcripts were used to amplify TCR beta CDR3 regions. First-round RT-PCR employed HTBI primers, with a second-round multiplex PCR after it. Via MiXCR, TCRdb re-called the multiplex PCR reads, giving one row per CDR3 protein. Altogether 500,000 to 800,000 distinct CDR3 sequences are present, over 40% being singletons, with the ten largest covering around 3.3%. The sequence derives from an adult man with Graves' ophthalmopathy. The specimen sequenced was peripheral blood.

CDR3 in DNA: TGTGCCATCAGTGATATAGGGGCCCAAGGCACTGAAGCTTTCTTT. Translated: CAISDIGAQGTEAFF. The rearrangement links TRBV10-3 to TRBJ1-1; a weak D match, TRBD1 (5 bases). Trimming left V 3 bases short and J 4 bases short, with 15 bases between. Per germline, CDR1 ENHRY and CDR2 SYGVKD. The CDR3 spans 15 residues.